Shown below are 5 T cell receptor beta chains from a single sample sequenced in a study of cytomegalovirus exposure and HLA in healthy donors. The PCR ran on 60 Vbeta and 13 Jbeta primers. Here immunoSEQ multiplex PCR was the method, and the copy in TCRdb shows in-frame clones only, minus some. The sample contains about 200,000 clones, 75% to 85% of which appear only once. The source material was PBMCs. These receptors originate from a woman aged 45-65 years in good health and CMV-seropositive.

The rearrangement uses TRBV5-1 and TRBJ2-5; D perhaps matches TRBD2 (7 bases). The CDR3 runs 14 residues. From germline, CDR1 is SGHRS and CDR2 YFSETQ. V lost 5 bases to trimming and J lost 1 base, with 12 bases between them. CDR3 bases: TGCGCCAGCAGGGGGGGGGCGATCCAAGAGACCCAGTACTTC. Protein sequence: CASRGGAIQETQYF.

This clone was detected only a few times. The chain uses TRBV27 and TRBJ1-2; D is perhaps TRBD1 (5 bases). Germline CDR1 MNHEY, CDR2 SMNVEV (reference sequence). Trimming left V 3 bases short and J 4 bases short, with 9 bases between. CDR3 size: 13 residues. The CDR3 DNA reads TGTGCCAGCAGTTTGGGCAGGGCCTATGGCTACACCTTC. This encodes CASSLGRAYGYTF.

The chain combines TRBV25-1 with TRBJ2-2, with TRBD2 matching over 9 bases. The CDR3 totals 15 residues. Per germline, CDR1 MGHDK and CDR2 SYGVNS. V lost 7 bases to trimming and J lost 6 bases; unmatched junction nucleotides: 9. CDR3 nucleotide sequence: TGTGCCAGCACCCCTGCGGGAGGGTCTTCCGGGGAGCTGTTTTTT. It yields the protein CASTPAGGSSGELFF.

The chain links TRBV28 to TRBJ2-3, with 8 nucleotides matching TRBD2. V lost 7 bases, J lost 2 bases, and 11 bases stayed unmatched. Germline-derived CDR1 and CDR2 are MDHEN and SYDVKM. This CDR3 contains 16 residues. The CDR3 DNA reads TGTGCCAGCACGGCCGGGAGGGCGGGAATCACAGATACGCAGTATTTT. Encoded protein: CASTAGRAGITDTQYF.

V gene TRBV25-1 combines with J gene TRBJ1-4, with a possible D match to TRBD1 (6 bases). Germline V lookup: CDR1 MGHDK, CDR2 SYGVNS. This CDR3 has 18 residues. The V gene lost 5 bases and the J gene lost 2 bases, with 21 bases spanning the gap. The CDR3 reads CASSRPGHPLGTNEKLFF. In DNA, the CDR3 is TGTGCCAGCAGTAGACCGGGACACCCCTTAGGGACTAATGAAAAACTGTTTTTT.